A single sample is the source of the 29 T cell receptor beta chains below, sequenced in a study of control samples from healthy donors and cancer patients (dated by TCRdb to between 2020 and 2021). Library method: the immunoSEQ multiplex PCR assay. TCRdb took this table from immuneACCESS and kept in-frame rearrangements with V and J called. Such tables lack part of the clones; where checked against another copy, unresolved V genes explain under half of the gap, and the rest is unexplained. The sample records about 150,000 clones, roughly 93% of which are singletons. In total, the top ten clones hold roughly 6.2% of the sample. The sample was blood. These receptors all stem from a man aged 18 to 29 in good health.

The chain carries TRBV19 and TRBJ1-1; 8 bases map to TRBD1. CDR3 length: 15 amino acids. Trimming took 6 bases from V and 0 from J; bases not matched to a gene: 6. Germline V CDR1 and CDR2: LNHDA, SQIVND (reference sequence). In DNA, the CDR3 is TGTGCCAGTAGCGTGGACAGGGCGTTGAACACTGAAGCTTTCTTT. Translated, it gives CASSVDRALNTEAFF.

The CDR3 here is CASSGLVEAYEQYF. The CDR3 region has the DNA TGTGCCAGCAGCGGACTAGTGGAGGCCTACGAGCAGTACTTC. This rearrangement joins TRBV6-2 or TRBV6-3 to TRBJ2-7, with TRBD2 matching 7 bases. This CDR3 has 14 residues. V was pared by 6 bases and J by 2 bases, with 7 bases of the junction left unmatched. Germline V lookup: CDR1 MNHEY, CDR2 SVGEGT.

The V call is TRBV30, the J call TRBJ1-6, with D unclear. Between the trimmed V and J ends, which lost 6 bases and 0 bases, there was a span of 12 bases. Germline V gene data show CDR1 as GTSNPN and CDR2 as SVGIG (reference sequence). This CDR3 is built from 15 residues. CDR3 bases: TGTGCCTGCACCCTCGGAGGCTCCTATAATTCACCCCTCCACTTT. Translation: CACTLGGSYNSPLHF.

This clone was counted once. This chain uses TRBV12-3 or TRBV12-4 with TRBJ1-2; TRBD1 aligns across 7 bases. This CDR3 spans 12 amino acids. The trim removed 6 bases at V and 8 bases at J, leaving 6 bases unmatched. The CDR3 is CASSPTGSGYTF. CDR3 in DNA: TGTGCCAGCAGCCCGACAGGGTCCGGCTACACCTTC.

The rearrangement links TRBV15 to TRBJ1-2, with a possible D match to TRBD1 (5 bases). Trimming removed 0 bases from V and 7 bases from J, with 9 bases in between. Germline loops: CDR1 LNHNV, CDR2 YYDKDF (reference sequence). This CDR3 region has 13 residues. CDR3 sequence reads: CATSRDRGAGYTF. CDR3 sequence (DNA): TGTGCCACCAGCAGAGATCGAGGGGCTGGCTACACCTTC. Full variable domain (missing parts from reference TRBV15 and TRBJ1-2): DAMVIQNPRYQVTQFGKPVTLSCSQTLNHNVMYWYQQKSSQAPKLLFHYYDKDFNNEADTPDNFQSRRPNTSFCFLDIRSPGLGDTAMYLCATSRDRGAGYTFGSGTRLTVV.

This clone was recorded once. The chain links TRBV6-5 to TRBJ2-1; D is perhaps TRBD1 or TRBD2 (5 bases each). From germline, CDR1 is MNHEY and CDR2 SVGAGI. Trimming cost V 6 bases and J 6 bases, with 18 bases left between them. This CDR3 spans 15 amino acids. The CDR3 DNA is TGTGCCAGCAGGGGTGGAGGCAGGGAGTTCAATGAGCAGTTCTTC. Amino acids: CASRGGGREFNEQFF.

This chain links TRBV7-9 with TRBJ2-5, with 7 bases fitting TRBD1. The CDR3 is made up of 19 amino acids. With V trimmed by 8 bases and J by 0 bases, 21 bases remained unmatched. Per germline, CDR1 SEHNR and CDR2 FQNEAQ (reference sequence). The CDR3 spells CASETSDTPRTGDQETQYF. The CDR3 nucleotides read TGTGCCAGCGAAACGTCCGACACTCCCCGAACAGGGGACCAAGAGACCCAGTACTTC.

The gene calls are TRBV7-9 and TRBJ1-5, with 10 bases identical to TRBD1. Per the germline V gene, CDR1 is SEHNR and CDR2 is FQNEAQ (reference sequence). There are 15 residues in the CDR3. The trim removed 5 bases at V and 4 bases at J, leaving 5 bases unmatched. This CDR3 reads CASSTGTGENQPQHF. Written as DNA, the CDR3 is TGTGCCAGCAGCACCGGGACAGGGGAGAATCAGCCCCAGCATTTT.

Here the CDR3 reads CASSLTAGEADTQYF. The CDR3 region has the DNA TGCGCCAGCAGCCTGACAGCGGGGGAGGCAGATACGCAGTATTTT. The gene calls are TRBV4-1 and TRBJ2-3; 8 nucleotides line up with TRBD2. With 4 bases clipped from V and 4 bases from J, the junction kept 7 bases outside the gene matches. Germline CDR1 and CDR2: MGHRA and YSYEKL. This CDR3 has 15 amino acids.

This clone appeared a few times. The rearrangement uses TRBV5-4 and TRBJ2-7; 10 bases fit TRBD1. CDR1 is SGHNT, CDR2 YYREEE, per germline (reference sequence). The CDR3 is 17 amino acids. The V segment lost 3 bases and the J segment 3 bases; nucleotides outside the gene matches: 12. DNA for the CDR3: TGTGCCAGCAGCTCCAAAAGCCCGGGACAGGGGTACTACGAGCAGTACTTC. As protein: CASSSKSPGQGYYEQYF.

Here the CDR3 reads CAWSVVLNYGYTF. The CDR3, as DNA: TGTGCCTGGAGTGTAGTGCTGAACTATGGCTACACCTTC. The rearrangement joins TRBV30 to TRBJ1-2; D not certain. The V gene lost 0 bases and the J gene lost 2 bases, with 7 bases spanning the gap. The CDR3 contains 13 residues. Germline V gene data show CDR1 as GTSNPN and CDR2 as SVGIG (reference sequence).

The count of this clone is one. This sequence joins TRBV28 and TRBJ1-3; D is undetermined. This CDR3 region has 14 residues. The germline CDR1 and CDR2 sequences are MDHEN and SYDVKM. V shed 3 bases and J shed 0 bases, with 6 bases lying between them. Here the CDR3 DNA reads TGTGCCAGCAGTTTGCTAGTCTCTGGAAACACCATATATTTT. Protein: CASSLLVSGNTIYF. Using reference TRBV28 and TRBJ1-3 for the parts outside the CDR3, the full variable domain is DVKVTQSSRYLVKRTGEKVFLECVQDMDHENMFWYRQDPGLGLRLIYFSYDVKMKEKGDIPEGYSVSREKKERFSLILESASTNQTSMYLCASSLLVSGNTIYFGEGSWLTVV.

CDR3: CASSLRRELFAYEQYF. CDR3 DNA sequence: TGTGCCAGCAGTTTACGTAGGGAATTATTTGCCTACGAGCAGTACTTC. V usage is TRBV27 and J usage is TRBJ2-7, with D unresolved. The CDR3 has 16 residues. The germline V gene encodes CDR1 MNHEY and CDR2 SMNVEV (reference sequence). Trimming shortened V by 2 bases and J by 2 bases, and 16 bases separated the two germline ends.

The chain joins TRBV3-1 (or the pseudogene TRBV3-2) to TRBJ1-5, with D uncertain. Trimming removed 0 bases from V and 2 bases from J, with 5 bases in between. Germline lookup yields CDR1 LGHDT and CDR2 YNNKEL (reference sequence). The CDR3 has 14 amino acids. The CDR3 loop reads CASSQDTRNQPQHF. In DNA, the CDR3 is TGTGCCAGCAGCCAAGACACTCGCAATCAGCCCCAGCATTTT.

This chain connects TRBV6-5 to TRBJ2-7, with D tentatively TRBD1 or TRBD2 (5 bases each). Germline V gene sequence: CDR1 MNHEY, CDR2 SVGAGI. V lost 5 bases and J 3 bases, leaving 17 bases between the germline ends. The length of the CDR3 is 15 residues. The CDR3 DNA sequence: TGTGCCAGCAGTCCCGGGGCCCGGCCAATCTACGAGCAGTACTTC. It yields the protein CASSPGARPIYEQYF.

V gene TRBV9 combines with J gene TRBJ2-1, with 7 nucleotides matching TRBD2. The CDR3 runs to 14 residues. Germline V gene data show CDR1 as SGDLS and CDR2 as YYNGEE. The ends lost 0 bases at V and 10 bases at J; junction bases unmatched: 7. The CDR3 here is CASSVGGGVGEQFF. The CDR3 DNA is TGTGCCAGCAGCGTAGGGGGAGGGGTTGGAGAGCAGTTCTTC.

This chain joins TRBV5-1 and TRBJ2-2; D gene ambiguous. V shed 4 bases and J shed 3 bases, with 7 bases lying between them. This CDR3 comprises 13 residues. CDR1 is SGHRS and CDR2 is YFSETQ in the germline V gene. CDR3 in DNA: TGCGCCAGCAGCCCCCAATACACCGGGGAGCTGTTTTTT. Its protein is CASSPQYTGELFF.

The chain combines TRBV19 with TRBJ2-7, with 8 bases aligning to TRBD1. Per the germline V gene, CDR1 is LNHDA and CDR2 is SQIVND (reference sequence). This CDR3 is built from 15 residues. The trim removed 3 bases at V and 4 bases at J, leaving 8 bases unmatched. The CDR3: CASSIGQGAAYEQYF. CDR3 nucleotides: TGTGCCAGTAGTATTGGGCAGGGGGCGGCGTACGAGCAGTACTTC.

The rearrangement joins TRBV10-1 to TRBJ2-7; 8 bases line up with TRBD1. V was clipped by 3 bases and J by 5 bases; unmatched bases: 6. The CDR3 totals 14 residues. CDR1 is WNHNN and CDR2 is SYGVQD in the germline V gene (reference sequence). The chain's CDR3 is CASSEGQGFDEQYF. CDR3 nucleotide sequence: TGCGCCAGCAGTGAAGGACAGGGTTTTGACGAGCAGTACTTC.

The chain joins TRBV28 to TRBJ2-7, with D maybe TRBD1 (6 bases). The germline V and J ends were trimmed by 2 bases and 0 bases, with 14 bases remaining between them. The germline CDR1 and CDR2 sequences are MDHEN and SYDVKM. The CDR3 has 16 residues. The chain's CDR3 is CASSLGQSLSSYEQYF. In nucleotides, the CDR3 is TGTGCCAGCAGTTTAGGACAGAGCTTGAGCTCCTACGAGCAGTACTTC. The full variable domain, rest sourced from reference TRBV28 and TRBJ2-7, is DVKVTQSSRYLVKRTGEKVFLECVQDMDHENMFWYRQDPGLGLRLIYFSYDVKMKEKGDIPEGYSVSREKKERFSLILESASTNQTSMYLCASSLGQSLSSYEQYFGPGTRLTVT.

The chain has TRBV4-3 and TRBJ1-1, with D perhaps TRBD1 (5 bases). The CDR3 runs 13 residues. V was trimmed by 5 bases and J by 1 base, leaving 8 bases between them. Per germline, CDR1 LGHNA and CDR2 YSLEER. In DNA form, the CDR3 reads TGCGCCAGCAGCTGGGGGAGGAACACTGAAGCTTTCTTT. Amino acids: CASSWGRNTEAFF.

The J gene is TRBJ1-4, the V gene TRBV19; 10 bases fit TRBD1. The trim removed 7 bases at V and 5 bases at J, leaving 4 bases unmatched. Germline V lookup: CDR1 LNHDA, CDR2 SQIVND (reference sequence). CDR3 length: 14 residues. The DNA for the CDR3 is TGTGCCAGTACCCCGGACAGGGGGAATGAAAAACTGTTTTTT. Residues: CASTPDRGNEKLFF. The full variable domain, its missing parts supplied by reference TRBV19 and TRBJ1-4, is DGGITQSPKYLFRKEGQNVTLSCEQNLNHDAMYWYRQDPGQGLRLIYYSQIVNDFQKGDIAEGYSVSREKKESFPLTVTSAQKNPTAFYLCASTPDRGNEKLFFGSGTQLSVL.

This clone has more than one count but fewer than ten. The chain employs TRBV15 and TRBJ1-2, with D maybe TRBD1 (5 bases). This CDR3 spans 16 amino acids. In germline, CDR1 is LNHNV, CDR2 YYDKDF (reference sequence). Trimming took off 0 bases at V and 8 bases at J, with 19 bases between the two ends. Written as DNA, the CDR3 is TGTGCCACCAGCAGAGATCTAGCCGGGACCAGGTACGGCTACACCTTC. Its translation: CATSRDLAGTRYGYTF.

This clone was counted a single time. The V call is TRBV18, the J call TRBJ2-7, with a possible D match to TRBD2 (6 bases). The germline gives CDR1 KGHSH, CDR2 LQKENI. The CDR3 has 15 amino acids. The V and J ends lost 2 bases and 2 bases respectively, with 13 bases between them. This CDR3 reads CASSPAVGEAYEQYF. DNA of the CDR3: TGTGCCAGCTCACCAGCGGTGGGGGAGGCCTACGAGCAGTACTTC.

The J gene is TRBJ2-1, the V gene TRBV29-1, with D possibly being TRBD1 (6 bases). The CDR3 is 16 amino acids. Germline lookup yields CDR1 SQVTM and CDR2 ANQGSEA. The ends were cut back, 5 bases at V and 1 base at J, with 18 bases in the middle. CDR3 bases: TGCAGCGTTAATATTCCGGGACAACCTTCCTACAATGAGCAGTTCTTC. As protein: CSVNIPGQPSYNEQFF.

This chain uses TRBV10-2 with TRBJ2-5, with 14 bases identical to TRBD2. The CDR3 sequence is 21 residues long. V lost 5 bases to trimming and J lost 4 bases; unmatched junction nucleotides: 21. In germline, CDR1 is WSHSY, CDR2 SAAADI. The CDR3 sequence is CASSSDTSTSGGAGDGETQYF. In DNA, the CDR3 is TGCGCCAGCAGTTCCGACACGTCGACTAGCGGGGGGGCCGGAGATGGAGAGACCCAGTACTTC.

The chain has TRBV6-1 and TRBJ1-5, with D unresolved. The CDR3 spans 13 residues. Looked up from germline, CDR1 is MNHNS and CDR2 is SASEGT. The V end lost 3 bases, the J end lost 5 bases, and 8 bases lay between the germline ends. This CDR3 reads CASSEGRDQPQHF. The CDR3 nucleotides read TGTGCCAGCAGTGAGGGTAGGGATCAGCCCCAGCATTTT.

The chain combines TRBV7-8 with TRBJ2-5; 8 bases are shared with TRBD1. The CDR3 is made up of 14 amino acids. The ends lost 3 bases at V and 6 bases at J; junction bases unmatched: 6. From germline, CDR1 is SGHVS and CDR2 FQNEAQ. The CDR3 sequence is CASSLDRERKTQYF. In DNA form, the CDR3 reads TGTGCCAGCAGCTTGGACAGGGAAAGGAAGACCCAGTACTTC.

V gene TRBV7-3 combines with J gene TRBJ2-1; a possible D gene is TRBD2 (5 bases). Germline assignment: CDR1 SGHTA and CDR2 FQGTGA. The CDR3 is 14 amino acids. V gave up 1 base and J gave up 4 bases, with 8 bases separating them. CDR3 in DNA: TGTGCCAGCAGCTTAAATCCGGGATACAATGAGCAGTTCTTC. Protein product: CASSLNPGYNEQFF.